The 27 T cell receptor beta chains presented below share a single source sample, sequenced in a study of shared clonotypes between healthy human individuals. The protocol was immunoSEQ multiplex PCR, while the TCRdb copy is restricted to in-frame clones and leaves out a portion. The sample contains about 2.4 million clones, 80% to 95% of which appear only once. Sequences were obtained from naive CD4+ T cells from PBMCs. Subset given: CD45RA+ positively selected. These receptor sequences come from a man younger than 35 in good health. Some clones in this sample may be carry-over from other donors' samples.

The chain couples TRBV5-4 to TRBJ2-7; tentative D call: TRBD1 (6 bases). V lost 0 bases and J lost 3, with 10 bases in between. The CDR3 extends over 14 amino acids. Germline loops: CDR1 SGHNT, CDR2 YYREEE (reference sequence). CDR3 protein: CASSLEAGVYEQYF. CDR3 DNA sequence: TGTGCCAGCAGCTTGGAGGCAGGGGTCTACGAGCAGTACTTC.

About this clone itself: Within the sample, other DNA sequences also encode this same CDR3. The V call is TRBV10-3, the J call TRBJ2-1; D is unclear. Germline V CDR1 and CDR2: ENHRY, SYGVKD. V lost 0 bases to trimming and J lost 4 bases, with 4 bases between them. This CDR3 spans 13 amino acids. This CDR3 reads CAISESGYNEQFF. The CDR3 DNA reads TGTGCCATCAGTGAGTCGGGATACAATGAGCAGTTCTTC.

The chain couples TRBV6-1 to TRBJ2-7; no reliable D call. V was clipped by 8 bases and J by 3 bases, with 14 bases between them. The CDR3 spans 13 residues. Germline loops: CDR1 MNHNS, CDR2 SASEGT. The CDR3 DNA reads TGTGCCAGCCGGTTACCTCCCCTCTACGAGCAGTACTTC. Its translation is CASRLPPLYEQYF.

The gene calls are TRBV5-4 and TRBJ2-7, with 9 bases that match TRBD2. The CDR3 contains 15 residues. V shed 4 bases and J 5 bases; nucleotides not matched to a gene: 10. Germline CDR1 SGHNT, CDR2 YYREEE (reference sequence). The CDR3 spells CASSLPGLADNEQYF. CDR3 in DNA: TGTGCCAGCAGCCTTCCGGGACTAGCTGACAACGAGCAGTACTTC. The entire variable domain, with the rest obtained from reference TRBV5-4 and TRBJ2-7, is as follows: ETGVTQSPTHLIKTRGQQVTLRCSSQSGHNTVSWYQQALGQGPQFIFQYYREEENGRGNFPPRFSGLQFPNYSSELNVNALELDDSALYLCASSLPGLADNEQYFGPGTRLTVT.

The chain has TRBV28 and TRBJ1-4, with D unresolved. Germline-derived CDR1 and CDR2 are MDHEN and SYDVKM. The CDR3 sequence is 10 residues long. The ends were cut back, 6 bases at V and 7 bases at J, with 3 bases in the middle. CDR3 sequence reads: CASRSEKLFF. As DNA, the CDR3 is TGTGCCAGCAGGAGTGAAAAACTGTTTTTT.

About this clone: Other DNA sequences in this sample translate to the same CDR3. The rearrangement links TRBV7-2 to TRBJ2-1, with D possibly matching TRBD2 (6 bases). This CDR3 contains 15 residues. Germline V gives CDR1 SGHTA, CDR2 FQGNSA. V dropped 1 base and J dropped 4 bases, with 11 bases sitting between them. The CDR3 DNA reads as TGTGCCAGCAGCTTAGACGGAGGGCCGTACAATGAGCAGTTCTTC. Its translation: CASSLDGGPYNEQFF.

CDR3 amino acids: CASSLAWGRDLYGYTF. CDR3 sequence (DNA): TGTGCCAGCAGCTTAGCCTGGGGCAGGGATTTATATGGCTACACCTTC. The J gene is TRBJ1-2, the V gene TRBV7-2; maybe TRBD1 (5 bases). There are 16 residues in the CDR3. The ends were cut back, 0 bases at V and 5 bases at J, with 16 bases in the middle. The germline V gene has CDR1 SGHTA and CDR2 FQGNSA.

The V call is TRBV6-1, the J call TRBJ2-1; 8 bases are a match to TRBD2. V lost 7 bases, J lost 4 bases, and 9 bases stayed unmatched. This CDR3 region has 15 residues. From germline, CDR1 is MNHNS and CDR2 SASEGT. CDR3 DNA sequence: TGTGCCAGCATCAGGGGTAGCGGGGCTTACAATGAGCAGTTCTTC. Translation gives CASIRGSGAYNEQFF.

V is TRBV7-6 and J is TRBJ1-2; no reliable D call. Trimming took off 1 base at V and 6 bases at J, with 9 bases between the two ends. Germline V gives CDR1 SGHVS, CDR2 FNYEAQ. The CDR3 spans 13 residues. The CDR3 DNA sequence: TGTGCCAGCAGCTTAGGGCGGTGGGATGGCTACACCTTC. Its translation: CASSLGRWDGYTF.

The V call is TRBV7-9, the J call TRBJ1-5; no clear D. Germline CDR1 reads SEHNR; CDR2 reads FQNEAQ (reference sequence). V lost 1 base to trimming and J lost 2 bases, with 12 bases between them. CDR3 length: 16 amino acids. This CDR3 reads CASSLVAGRGNQPQHF. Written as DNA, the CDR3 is TGTGCCAGCAGCTTAGTCGCGGGAAGGGGCAATCAGCCCCAGCATTTT.

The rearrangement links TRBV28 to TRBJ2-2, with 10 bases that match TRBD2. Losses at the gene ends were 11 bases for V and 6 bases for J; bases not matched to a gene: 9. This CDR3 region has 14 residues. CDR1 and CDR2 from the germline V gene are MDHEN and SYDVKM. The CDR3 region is CAGGLAGDSGELFF. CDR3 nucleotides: TGTGCCGGCGGGCTAGCGGGAGACTCCGGGGAGCTGTTTTTT.

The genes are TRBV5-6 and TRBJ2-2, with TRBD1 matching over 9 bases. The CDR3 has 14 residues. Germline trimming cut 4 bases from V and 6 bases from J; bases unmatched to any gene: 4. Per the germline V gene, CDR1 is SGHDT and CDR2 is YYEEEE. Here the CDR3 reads CASSIGQGSGELFF. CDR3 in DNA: TGTGCCAGCAGCATAGGACAGGGGTCCGGGGAGCTGTTTTTT.

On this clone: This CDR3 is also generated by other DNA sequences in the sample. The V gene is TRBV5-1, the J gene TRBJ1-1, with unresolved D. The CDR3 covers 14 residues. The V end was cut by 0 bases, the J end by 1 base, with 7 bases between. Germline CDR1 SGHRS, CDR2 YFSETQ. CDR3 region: CASSLVPQNTEAFF. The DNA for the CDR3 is TGCGCCAGCAGCTTGGTCCCGCAGAACACTGAAGCTTTCTTT.

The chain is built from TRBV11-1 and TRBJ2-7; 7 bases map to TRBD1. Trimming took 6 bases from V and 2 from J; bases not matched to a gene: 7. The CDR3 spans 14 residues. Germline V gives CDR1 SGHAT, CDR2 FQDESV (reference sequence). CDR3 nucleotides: TGTGCCAGCAGTCTACAGGGGCTAACCTACGAGCAGTACTTC. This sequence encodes CASSLQGLTYEQYF.

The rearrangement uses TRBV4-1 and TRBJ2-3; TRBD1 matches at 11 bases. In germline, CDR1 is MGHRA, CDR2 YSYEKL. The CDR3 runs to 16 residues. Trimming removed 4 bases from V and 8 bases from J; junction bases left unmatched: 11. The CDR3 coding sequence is TGCGCCAGCAGCCCTGAAGGGGACAGGGGGGACGGTACGCAGTATTTT. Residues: CASSPEGDRGDGTQYF.

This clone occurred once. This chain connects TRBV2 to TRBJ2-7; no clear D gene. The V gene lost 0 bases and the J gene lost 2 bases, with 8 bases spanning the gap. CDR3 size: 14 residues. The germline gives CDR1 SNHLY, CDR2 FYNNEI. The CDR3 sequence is CASSEATGAYEQYF. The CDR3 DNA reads TGTGCCAGCAGTGAAGCGACTGGAGCCTACGAGCAGTACTTC.

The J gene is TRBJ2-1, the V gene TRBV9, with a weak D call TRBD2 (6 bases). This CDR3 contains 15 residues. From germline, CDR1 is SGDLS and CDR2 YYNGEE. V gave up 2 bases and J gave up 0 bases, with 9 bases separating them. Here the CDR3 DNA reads TGTGCCAGCAGCGTTAGCGGAGCCTCCTACAATGAGCAGTTCTTC. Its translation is CASSVSGASYNEQFF.

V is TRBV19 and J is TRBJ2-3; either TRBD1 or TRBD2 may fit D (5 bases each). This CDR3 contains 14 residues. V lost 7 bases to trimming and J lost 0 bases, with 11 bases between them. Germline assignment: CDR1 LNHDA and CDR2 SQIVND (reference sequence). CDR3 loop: CASTRGDSTDTQYF. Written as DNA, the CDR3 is TGTGCCAGTACCCGGGGCGATAGCACAGATACGCAGTATTTT.

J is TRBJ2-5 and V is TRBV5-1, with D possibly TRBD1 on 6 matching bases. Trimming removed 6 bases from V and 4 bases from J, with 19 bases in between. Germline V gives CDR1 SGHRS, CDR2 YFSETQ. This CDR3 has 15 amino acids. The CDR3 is CASNLQQGSGETQYF. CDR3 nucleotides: TGCGCCAGCAACCTCCAACAGGGTTCGGGAGAGACCCAGTACTTC.

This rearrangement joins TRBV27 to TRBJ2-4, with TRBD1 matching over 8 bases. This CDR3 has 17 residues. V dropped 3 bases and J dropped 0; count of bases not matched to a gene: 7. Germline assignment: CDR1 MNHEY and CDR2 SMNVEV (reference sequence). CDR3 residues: CASSFLAGTGAKNIQYF. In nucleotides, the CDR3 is TGTGCCAGCAGTTTTCTAGCCGGGACAGGAGCCAAAAACATTCAGTACTTC.

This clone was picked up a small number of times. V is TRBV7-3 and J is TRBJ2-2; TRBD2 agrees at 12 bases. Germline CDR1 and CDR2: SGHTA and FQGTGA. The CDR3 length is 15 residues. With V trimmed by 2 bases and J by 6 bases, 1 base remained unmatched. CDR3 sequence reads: CASSLLAGGPGELFF. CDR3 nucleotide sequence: TGTGCCAGCAGCTTACTAGCGGGAGGGCCCGGGGAGCTGTTTTTT. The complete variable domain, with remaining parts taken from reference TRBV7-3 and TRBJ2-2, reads GAGVSQTPSNKVTEKGKYVELRCDPISGHTALYWYRQSLGQGPEFLIYFQGTGAADDSGLPNDRFFAVRPEGSVSTLKIQRTERGDSAVYLCASSLLAGGPGELFFGEGSRLTVL.

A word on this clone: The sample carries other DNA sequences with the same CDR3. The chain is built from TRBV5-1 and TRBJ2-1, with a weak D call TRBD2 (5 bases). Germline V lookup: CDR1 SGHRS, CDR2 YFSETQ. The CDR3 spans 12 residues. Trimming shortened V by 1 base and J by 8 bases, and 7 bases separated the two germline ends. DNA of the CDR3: TGCGCCAGCAGCTTGCCCGGGGATGAGCAGTTCTTC. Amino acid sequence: CASSLPGDEQFF.

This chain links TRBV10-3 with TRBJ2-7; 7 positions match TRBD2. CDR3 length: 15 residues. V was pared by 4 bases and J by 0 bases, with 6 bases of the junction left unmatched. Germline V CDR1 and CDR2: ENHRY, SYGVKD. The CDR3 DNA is TGTGCCATCAGTGGACGGGGGGAGGTCTCCTACGAGCAGTACTTC. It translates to CAISGRGEVSYEQYF.

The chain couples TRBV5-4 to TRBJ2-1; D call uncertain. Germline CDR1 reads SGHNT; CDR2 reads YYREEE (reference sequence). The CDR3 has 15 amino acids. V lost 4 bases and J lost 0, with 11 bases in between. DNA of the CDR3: TGTGCCAGCAGCCACGTCCGAAGCTCCTACAATGAGCAGTTCTTC. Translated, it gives CASSHVRSSYNEQFF.

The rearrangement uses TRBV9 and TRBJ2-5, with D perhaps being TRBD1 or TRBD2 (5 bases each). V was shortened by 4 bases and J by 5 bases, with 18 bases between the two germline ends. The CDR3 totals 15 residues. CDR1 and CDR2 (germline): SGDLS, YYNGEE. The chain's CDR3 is CASSFRDGSRETQYF. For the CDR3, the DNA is TGTGCCAGCAGCTTCCGGGACGGCTCCCGGGAGACCCAGTACTTC.

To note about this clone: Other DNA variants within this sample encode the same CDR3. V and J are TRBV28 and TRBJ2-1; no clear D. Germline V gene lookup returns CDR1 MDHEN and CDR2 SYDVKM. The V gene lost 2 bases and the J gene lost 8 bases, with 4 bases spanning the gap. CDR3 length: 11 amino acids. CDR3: CASSLPDEQFF. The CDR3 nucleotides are TGTGCCAGCAGTTTACCGGATGAGCAGTTCTTC.

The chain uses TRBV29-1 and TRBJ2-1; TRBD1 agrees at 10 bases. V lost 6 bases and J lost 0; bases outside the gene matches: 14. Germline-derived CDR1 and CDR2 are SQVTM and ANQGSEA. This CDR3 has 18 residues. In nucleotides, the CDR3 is TGCAGCGTCCCGGACAGGGGGTATAACGGGTTCTCCTACAATGAGCAGTTCTTC. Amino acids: CSVPDRGYNGFSYNEQFF.